This T cell receptor (beta chain) was found in a study of cytomegalovirus exposure and HLA in healthy donors. A remark on this clone: What it binds is unknown.

Study results and caveats: Reported performance of the classifier showed diagnosis of cytomegalovirus status with high specificity and sensitivity.

V dropped 3 bases and J dropped 6; count of bases not matched to a gene: 7. Per the germline V gene, CDR1 is MDHEN and CDR2 is SYDVKM. There are 16 residues in the CDR3. PCR amplification relied on 60 Vbeta primers (plus 13 Jbeta primers). Profiling relied on immunoSEQ multiplex PCR, and the TCRdb table lists in-frame clones only, not all of them. The sample shows about 180,000 clones, 80% to 90% of them seen only once. The sequenced sample was PBMCs. The gene calls are TRBV28 and TRBJ2-1; 11 bases align to TRBD2. The origin of this receptor is a male donor in good health and CMV-seronegative. This CDR3 reads CASSFSTSGDANEQFF. CDR3 sequence (DNA): TGTGCCAGCAGTTTTTCGACTAGCGGGGACGCCAATGAGCAGTTCTTC.